Below, one T cell receptor beta chain is given with its context. The sample belongs to a study of CD8 T cells in Susac syndrome. With random hexamers, 0.5 to 1 ug RNA was reverse transcribed. One entry per CDR3 protein, called by TCRdb with MiXCR from the immunoSEQ multiplex PCR reads. Of 160,000 or so distinct CDR3 sequences listed, roughly 96% are singletons. Germline loops: CDR1 SQVTM, CDR2 ANQGSEA. V lost 7 bases to trimming and J lost 3 bases, with 13 bases between them. The CDR3 sequence is 12 residues long. Specimen: CD8+ T cells from PBMCs. The chain joins TRBV29-1 to TRBJ2-7; a possible D gene is TRBD2 (5 bases). This clonotype was obtained from a human donor with multiple sclerosis. In DNA form, the CDR3 reads TGCAGCGCCTGGACTCAAAACTACGAGCAGTACTTC. Translation: CSAWTQNYEQYF.